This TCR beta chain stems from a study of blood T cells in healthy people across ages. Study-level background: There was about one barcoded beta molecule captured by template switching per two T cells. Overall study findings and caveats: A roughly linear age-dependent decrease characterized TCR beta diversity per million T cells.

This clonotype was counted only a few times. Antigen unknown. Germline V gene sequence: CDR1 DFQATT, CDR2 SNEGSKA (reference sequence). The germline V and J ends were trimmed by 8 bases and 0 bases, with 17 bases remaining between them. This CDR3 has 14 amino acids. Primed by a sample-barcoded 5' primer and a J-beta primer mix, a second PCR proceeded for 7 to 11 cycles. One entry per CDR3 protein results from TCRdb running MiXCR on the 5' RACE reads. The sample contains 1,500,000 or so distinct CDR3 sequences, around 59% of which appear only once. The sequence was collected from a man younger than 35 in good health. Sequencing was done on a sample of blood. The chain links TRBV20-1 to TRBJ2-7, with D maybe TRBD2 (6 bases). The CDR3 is CSSRDFGSSYEQYF. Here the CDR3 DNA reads TGCAGTTCCCGGGACTTCGGGAGCTCCTACGAGCAGTACTTC.